This T cell receptor beta chain comes out of a study of tumor T cells in aggressive B-cell lymphoma. Germline CDR1 SQVTM, CDR2 ANQGSEA. This CDR3 has 14 residues. Trimming cost V 4 bases and J 0 bases; bases outside gene matches: 3. Libraries were prepared by immunoSEQ multiplex PCR; TCRdb keeps only in-frame clonotypes and omits some of them. This sample has 950 to 1,500 clones; around 88% occur once, and the top ten carry under 15%. Sequences were obtained from tumor tissue. This receptor was identified in an adult with diffuse large B cell lymphoma. This chain joins TRBV29-1 and TRBJ2-7; 10 bases match TRBD2. CDR3 sequence reads: CSVAGTSASYEQYF. In DNA, the CDR3 is TGCAGCGTTGCCGGGACTAGCGCCTCCTACGAGCAGTACTTC.